The 3 T cell receptor beta chains given below trace back to one sample, sequenced in a study of T-cell memory formation after mild COVID-19. TCRdb fed the 5' RACE reads into MiXCR, producing one record per CDR3 protein. The sample holds hundreds of thousands of distinct CDR3 sequences, 18% seen once. The sample comprised PBMCs or a T cell subset sorted from them (not recorded which). The receptors derive from an adult woman who had mild COVID-19 (a few samples of this study predate the infection). Cell type and time point are not known.

The sample holds a few counts of this clonotype. V and J are TRBV30 and TRBJ1-5, with D possibly being TRBD1 (5 bases). Germline assignment: CDR1 GTSNPN and CDR2 SVGIG (reference sequence). This CDR3 has 15 residues. Trimming shortened V by 3 bases and J by 2 bases, and 14 bases separated the two germline ends. The CDR3 is CAWRTGPGGNQPQHF. The CDR3 region has the DNA TGTGCCTGGAGAACTGGGCCGGGGGGCAATCAGCCCCAGCATTTT.

This chain's CDR3 is CASSLGIGLAALGQFF. CDR3 bases: TGTGCCAGCAGCTTAGGTATCGGACTAGCGGCCTTGGGGCAGTTCTTC. The chain joins TRBV11-2 to TRBJ2-1; the match to TRBD2 covers 10 bases. The length of the CDR3 is 16 residues. Trimming took 1 base from V and 12 from J; bases not matched to a gene: 12. Germline V gene sequence: CDR1 SGHAT, CDR2 FQNNGV. The entire variable domain, with the rest obtained from reference TRBV11-2 and TRBJ2-1, is as follows: EAGVAQSPRYKIIEKRQSVAFWCNPISGHATLYWYQQILGQGPKLLIQFQNNGVVDDSQLPKDRFSAERLKGVDSTLKIQPAKLEDSAVYLCASSLGIGLAALGQFFGPGTRLTVL.

V and J are TRBV7-9 and TRBJ1-1; TRBD1 aligns across 7 bases. CDR1 SEHNR and CDR2 FQNEAQ come from the germline V gene (reference sequence). V shed 5 bases, J shed 4 bases, and the junction held 10 bases outside the gene matches. The length of the CDR3 is 15 residues. CDR3 region: CASSRDPAGGTEAFF. The CDR3 nucleotides are TGTGCCAGCAGCCGGGACCCCGCAGGGGGCACTGAAGCTTTCTTT.